This is a list of T cell receptor beta chains from one sample in a study of T cells in Graves' hyperthyroidism and ophthalmopathy. TCRdb reprocessed the multiplex PCR reads with MiXCR, giving one entry per CDR3 protein. The sample contains 96,000 or so distinct CDR3 sequences, 51% of which appear only once. The specimen was blood. The receptors derive from a woman aged 35 to 49 with Graves' hyperthyroidism. Each CDR3 is given with its conserved first and last residue. Each record gives: V gene, clone size, D gene, J gene, CDR3 DNA, CDR3 protein. D genes are given only for firm matches. Some rows mark clone size as missing; the rest say once, few, many or name a class of expanded clone.

TRBV7-6	NA	NA	TRBJ2-7	TGTGCCAGCAGCCAAGAGTGGAGCTCCTACGAGCAGTGCTTC	CASSQEWSSYEQCF
TRBV12-3/TRBV12-4	few	TRBD1	TRBJ1-5	TGTGCCAGCAGCTCCTCCGGGACAGGGGGAGGAGAGACCCAGCATTTT	CASSSSGTGGGETQHF
TRBV15	many	NA	TRBJ2-7	TGTGCCACCAGCGGCGGGACCCCCTACGAGCAGTACTTC	CATSGGTPYEQYF
TRBV6-5	many	TRBD2	TRBJ2-5	TGTGCCAGCAGTTACTCCCAGCGGGGGGGGGAGACCCAGTACTTC	CASSYSQRGGETQYF
TRBV10-2	NA	TRBD2	TRBJ2-5	TGCGCCAGCCCGCCGACTAGCGGGGCAACCCAAGAGACCCAGTACTTC	CASPPTSGATQETQYF
TRBV5-1	once	NA	TRBJ2-5	TGCGCCAGCAGGGCCTCGGCAGGCGGGGATAGGAGGGAGACCCAGTACTTC	CASRASAGGDRRETQYF
TRBV7-9	few	NA	TRBJ2-6	TGTGCCAGCAGTTCGGACCTTAAAGCCGTTTTC	CASSSDLKAVF
TRBV20-1	NA	NA	TRBJ2-3	TGCAGTGCTAGAGAGGGTAACACCGCGACAGATACGCAGTATTTT	CSAREGNTATDTQYF
TRBV7-9	NA	TRBD1	TRBJ1-1	TGTGCCAGCAGCTCCGGGACAGGAAACACTGAAGCTTTCTTT	CASSSGTGNTEAFF
TRBV2	NA	NA	TRBJ1-4	TGTGCCAGCACTCCGGACACGAACACCGGGGAGGAAAAACTGTTTTTT	CASTPDTNTGEEKLFF
TRBV9	NA	NA	TRBJ1-3	TGTGCCAGCACCCGGGGGGGAGATCAAGAGACCATATATTTT	CASTRGGDQETIYF
TRBV7-2	many	TRBD1	TRBJ1-1	TGTGCCAGCAGCTCCTTCTCCAGGGGGGAGAACACTGAAGCTTTCTTT	CASSSFSRGENTEAFF
TRBV29-1	NA	NA	TRBJ2-6	TGCAGCGTTGAAAGGGTAGTCCTGACTTTC	CSVERVVLTF
TRBV29-1	many	NA	TRBJ2-7	TGCAGCGTTGGCCACAGGAGGCAAGCCTACGAGCAGTACTTC	CSVGHRRQAYEQYF
TRBV7-9	NA	TRBD1	TRBJ1-1	TGTGCCAGCAGCTACACAGGGGACAGGGTGGCTTTCTTT	CASSYTGDRVAFF
TRBV19	many	TRBD1	TRBJ1-2	TGTGCCAGTAGTATCCCCGGACAGGGTTTGTATGGCTACACCTTC	CASSIPGQGLYGYTF
TRBV25-1	NA	NA	TRBJ1-6	TGTGCCGCGGGAACGAATTCACCCCTCCACTTT	CAAGTNSPLHF
TRBV7-9	few	NA	TRBJ1-2	TGTGCCAGCAGCGCCCAGACCGGGAGGCCGGCTGTCACCTTC	CASSAQTGRPAVTF
TRBV15	NA	TRBD1	TRBJ2-5	TGTGCCACCAGCAGCCCGGGACAGCGTATAAGAGAGGAGACCCAGTACTTC	CATSSPGQRIREETQYF
TRBV5-4	many	TRBD2	TRBJ2-2	TGTGCCAGCAGCTTTCTAGCGGGAGGCACCGGGGAGCTGTTTTTT	CASSFLAGGTGELFF
TRBV7-6	NA	NA	TRBJ1-4	TGTGCCACCTCAGGGCCTACTAATGAAAAACTGTTTTTT	CATSGPTNEKLFF
TRBV10-3	many	NA	TRBJ2-7	TGTGCCATCAAAACGGAAACAAGTGACGAGCAGTACTTC	CAIKTETSDEQYF